The 26 T cell receptor beta chains listed next were all sequenced from one sample in a study of cytomegalovirus exposure and HLA in healthy donors. 13 Jbeta primers and 60 Vbeta primers were used for the PCR. Sequenced by immunoSEQ multiplex PCR; TCRdb stores in-frame clones only, minus some. Among approximately 220,000 clones listed, less than 85% were seen once. The sequenced material came from PBMCs. These receptors were obtained from a girl aged 2 to 9 in good health and CMV-seronegative.

This clone was counted a few times. The chain combines TRBV4-1 with TRBJ1-6, with 8 positions matching TRBD1. Germline lookup yields CDR1 MGHRA and CDR2 YSYEKL. This CDR3 region has 16 residues. Germline trimming cut 3 bases from V and 5 bases from J; bases unmatched to any gene: 6. The CDR3 DNA reads TGCGCCAGCAGCCAGGTAGGACAGGGTCATAATTCACCCCTCCACTTT. It is translated as CASSQVGQGHNSPLHF.

The V call is TRBV5-6, the J call TRBJ2-7; 9 bases align to TRBD2. The CDR3 has 13 residues. In germline, CDR1 is SGHDT, CDR2 YYEEEE. The V segment lost 5 bases and the J segment 4 bases; nucleotides outside the gene matches: 4. This CDR3 reads CASRYSGSYEQYF. The CDR3 DNA sequence: TGTGCCAGCAGATATAGCGGGAGTTACGAGCAGTACTTC.

The chain joins TRBV5-1 to TRBJ2-3; 9 bases agree with TRBD1. Germline V CDR1 and CDR2: SGHRS, YFSETQ. The length of the CDR3 is 16 residues. The V segment lost 3 bases and the J segment 3 bases; nucleotides outside the gene matches: 8. The CDR3 loop reads CASSSTRDRATDTQYF. The CDR3, as DNA: TGCGCCAGCAGCTCGACCCGGGACAGGGCTACAGATACGCAGTATTTT. The full variable domain, completed using reference TRBV5-1 and TRBJ2-3, is KAGVTQTPRYLIKTRGQQVTLSCSPISGHRSVSWYQQTPGQGLQFLFEYFSETQRNKGNFPGRFSGRQFSNSRSEMNVSTLELGDSALYLCASSSTRDRATDTQYFGPGTRLTVL.

This clone was recorded a few times. The CDR3 is CASSQALGNVVEAFF. Here the CDR3 DNA reads TGCGCCAGCAGCCAAGCTCTTGGCAATGTCGTTGAAGCTTTCTTT. V usage is TRBV4-1 and J usage is TRBJ1-1; no firm D call. Germline CDR1 MGHRA, CDR2 YSYEKL. With 1 base removed from V and 7 bases from J, the gap between germline ends came to 16 bases. The CDR3 covers 15 residues.

There are a few counts of this clone. The DNA for the CDR3 is TGTGCCAGCAGTTTGCGGCCCCAGCATTTT. Its protein is CASSLRPQHF. The chain has TRBV28 and TRBJ1-5; D remains ambiguous. Germline V gene sequence: CDR1 MDHEN, CDR2 SYDVKM. The CDR3 is made up of 10 amino acids. V was trimmed by 3 bases and J by 9 bases, leaving 3 bases between them.

The chain recombines TRBV5-5 with TRBJ1-2; the D is unclear. This CDR3 comprises 12 residues. CDR1 is SGHKS and CDR2 is YYEKEE in the germline V gene (reference sequence). V lost 3 bases, J lost 2 bases, and 5 bases lay in between. DNA of the CDR3: TGTGCCAGCAGCTGGGAGAACTATGGCTACACCTTC. Translation gives CASSWENYGYTF.

The chain recombines TRBV6-1 with TRBJ1-5, with D unresolved. The germline CDR1 and CDR2 sequences are MNHNS and SASEGT. With 3 bases removed from V and 7 bases from J, the gap between germline ends came to 13 bases. The CDR3 covers 14 residues. In DNA form, the CDR3 reads TGTGCCAGCAGTGAGGCCTTTAGCGGGCAGCCCCAGCATTTT. As protein: CASSEAFSGQPQHF.

V usage is TRBV2 and J usage is TRBJ2-3; maybe TRBD2 (5 bases). Trimming took 9 bases from V and 0 from J, leaving 13 bases between them. The V gene's germline CDR1 is SNHLY and CDR2 FYNNEI. The length of the CDR3 is 14 residues. The CDR3 DNA reads as TGTGCCAGTGCCCGGACTCCCAGCACAGATACGCAGTATTTT. It codes for CASARTPSTDTQYF.

V gene TRBV27 combines with J gene TRBJ1-2; possibly TRBD1 for D (5 bases). The CDR3 consists of 15 residues. The germline V gene has CDR1 MNHEY and CDR2 SMNVEV (reference sequence). Trimming cost V 5 bases and J 8 bases, with 21 bases left between them. CDR3 sequence reads: CASSPFSPGLGGYTF. The CDR3 DNA reads TGTGCCAGCAGTCCCTTCAGTCCGGGACTAGGGGGCTACACCTTC.

This clone was seen only a few times. The chain's CDR3 is CASTSTSTDTQYF. The CDR3 coding sequence is TGTGCCAGCACCTCTACTAGCACAGATACGCAGTATTTT. The chain links TRBV7-8 to TRBJ2-3; no clear D gene. CDR3 length: 13 amino acids. Germline assignment: CDR1 SGHVS and CDR2 FQNEAQ. V was pared by 7 bases and J by 0 bases, with 8 bases between.

This sequence joins TRBV27 and TRBJ2-7; D is perhaps TRBD2 (5 bases). CDR1 and CDR2 from the germline V gene are MNHEY and SMNVEV (reference sequence). Trimming stripped 0 bases from V and 5 bases from J, with 17 bases between. The CDR3 is made up of 16 amino acids. The CDR3 is CASSLSGLAGAHEQYF. The DNA of the CDR3 is TGTGCCAGCAGTTTATCGGGTCTAGCCGGCGCCCACGAGCAGTACTTC.

This rearrangement joins TRBV5-6 to TRBJ2-5; weak D call: TRBD2 (5 bases). The CDR3 totals 12 residues. V was trimmed by 2 bases and J by 11 bases, leaving 13 bases between them. CDR1 SGHDT and CDR2 YYEEEE come from the germline V gene. The CDR3 DNA reads as TGTGCCAGCAGCTTTCGACTAACCCGGCAGTACTTC. Amino acids: CASSFRLTRQYF.

This chain links TRBV19 with TRBJ2-1; 8 bases align to TRBD2. Germline assignment: CDR1 LNHDA and CDR2 SQIVND (reference sequence). Unmatched junction bases numbered 5, after V lost 6 bases and J lost 7 bases. CDR3 length equals 13 residues. This CDR3 is CASSPGGLNEQFF. The CDR3 DNA sequence: TGTGCCAGTAGCCCGGGGGGGCTAAATGAGCAGTTCTTC.

This clone was counted only a few times. The gene calls are TRBV5-4 and TRBJ2-1; D unresolved. Trimming left V 3 bases short and J 9 bases short, with 13 bases between. The CDR3 covers 13 residues. Germline lookup yields CDR1 SGHNT and CDR2 YYREEE (reference sequence). This CDR3 is CASSSPLAAEQFF. The CDR3, as DNA: TGTGCCAGCAGCTCCCCCCTCGCGGCTGAGCAGTTCTTC.

The V gene is TRBV5-1, the J gene TRBJ2-3; D gene uncertain. CDR3 length: 15 amino acids. V shed 1 base and J shed 4 bases, with 13 bases lying between them. CDR1 SGHRS and CDR2 YFSETQ come from the germline V gene. The CDR3 DNA is TGCGCCAGCAGCTTGATCCCAGGTCAATCAGATACGCAGTATTTT. Encoded protein: CASSLIPGQSDTQYF.

This chain connects TRBV30 to TRBJ2-2; D is ambiguous. The CDR3 is 14 amino acids. From germline, CDR1 is GTSNPN and CDR2 SVGIG (reference sequence). Trimming pared 2 bases from V and 6 bases from J, leaving 13 bases between. Here the CDR3 DNA reads TGTGCCTGGAGTTTGGCTTTTGCGGCCGGGGAGCTGTTTTTT. Its translation: CAWSLAFAAGELFF.

CDR3 in amino acids: CASSQLTRGNRNNEQFF. In nucleotides, the CDR3 is TGTGCCAGCAGCCAACTCACTAGGGGGAACCGAAACAATGAGCAGTTCTTC. The chain couples TRBV4-2 to TRBJ2-1; D perhaps matches TRBD1 (6 bases). Trimming cost V 2 bases and J 5 bases, with 19 bases left between them. The CDR3 length is 17 residues. CDR1 is LGHNA, CDR2 YNFKEQ, per germline.

The genes are TRBV29-1 and TRBJ2-7; tentatively, D is TRBD2 (7 bases). CDR1 is SQVTM, CDR2 ANQGSEA, per germline. The CDR3 runs 13 residues. Trimming took off 5 bases at V and 7 bases at J, with 18 bases between the two ends. CDR3 protein: CSVPRGGRGEQYF. The CDR3 DNA follows: TGCAGCGTTCCACGAGGAGGGAGGGGGGAGCAGTACTTC.

A word on this clone: One junction end disagrees with the germline gene, perhaps due to a read error. This chain links TRBV5-1 with TRBJ2-5; D gene unclear. Germline V gene lookup returns CDR1 SGHRS and CDR2 YFSETQ. The CDR3 is 15 amino acids. This chain's CDR3 is CASRSSLLLQEAQYF. As DNA, the CDR3 is TGCGCCAGCAGGAGCTCCCTGTTGTTACAAGAGGCCCAGTACTTC.

The chain has TRBV4-1 and TRBJ1-1; D ambiguous. The length of the CDR3 is 13 residues. CDR1 is MGHRA, CDR2 YSYEKL, per germline. Deletions cut 0 bases from V and 2 bases from J, with 4 bases between. The CDR3 DNA is TGCGCCAGCAGCCAAGATATTAACACTGAAGCTTTCTTT. This encodes CASSQDINTEAFF.

The V and J genes are TRBV10-3 and TRBJ2-1, with 8 nucleotides matching TRBD2. This CDR3 contains 13 residues. Germline values: CDR1 ENHRY, CDR2 SYGVKD. The ends lost 8 bases at V and 10 bases at J; junction bases unmatched: 10. Here the CDR3 reads CAIGRGSGDEQFF. The DNA for the CDR3 is TGTGCCATCGGACGGGGTAGCGGGGACGAGCAGTTCTTC.

The rearrangement links TRBV27 to TRBJ2-7; 8 bases fit TRBD1. The J segment lost 4 bases and the V segment lost 5 bases, leaving 7 bases of the junction unmatched. The CDR3 is made up of 14 amino acids. Germline CDR1 and CDR2: MNHEY and SMNVEV (reference sequence). DNA of the CDR3: TGTGCCAGCAGTCGGACAGGGAATGGGTACGAGCAGTACTTC. This sequence encodes CASSRTGNGYEQYF.

The chain uses TRBV19 and TRBJ2-1; 9 nucleotides line up with TRBD2. V was clipped by 6 bases and J by 5 bases; unmatched bases: 11. CDR1 and CDR2 (germline): LNHDA, SQIVND (reference sequence). The CDR3 contains 16 residues. The CDR3: CASSTARGLADNEQFF. Written as DNA, the CDR3 is TGTGCCAGTAGCACAGCCAGGGGACTAGCAGACAATGAGCAGTTCTTC. Variable domain in full (rest from reference TRBV19 and TRBJ2-1): DGGITQSPKYLFRKEGQNVTLSCEQNLNHDAMYWYRQDPGQGLRLIYYSQIVNDFQKGDIAEGYSVSREKKESFPLTVTSAQKNPTAFYLCASSTARGLADNEQFFGPGTRLTVL.

The chain employs TRBV7-9 and TRBJ2-7; a weak D match, TRBD2 (6 bases). Germline V lookup: CDR1 SEHNR, CDR2 FQNEAQ (reference sequence). The CDR3 covers 13 residues. The germline V and J ends were trimmed by 4 bases and 3 bases, with 10 bases remaining between them. CDR3 region: CASSSDGSYEQYF. The CDR3 nucleotides are TGTGCCAGCAGCTCAGACGGGAGCTACGAGCAGTACTTC.

This chain uses TRBV4-2 with TRBJ2-7; 9 bases align to TRBD2. Germline lookup yields CDR1 LGHNA and CDR2 YNFKEQ. Losses at the gene ends were 0 bases for V and 2 bases for J; bases not matched to a gene: 2. This CDR3 contains 15 residues. The CDR3 bases are TGTGCCAGCAGCCAAGATCCTAGCGGGACCTACGAGCAGTACTTC. Its translation: CASSQDPSGTYEQYF.

The chain links TRBV29-1 to TRBJ1-4; no reliable D call. The germline gives CDR1 SQVTM, CDR2 ANQGSEA. The V end was cut by 0 bases, the J end by 16 bases, with 30 bases between. The CDR3 covers 17 residues. This CDR3 reads CSVEDLRIGVWAGKEFF. CDR3 coding DNA: TGCAGCGTTGAAGATCTTAGGATAGGCGTTTGGGCAGGAAAGGAGTTTTTT. The full variable domain, rest sourced from reference TRBV29-1 and TRBJ1-4, is SAVISQKPSRDICQRGTSLTIQCQVDSQVTMMFWYRQQPGQSLTLIATANQGSEATYESGFVIDKFPISRPNLTFSTLTVSNMSPEDSSIYLCSVEDLRIGVWAGKEFFGSGTQLSVL.